This is a list of T cell receptor beta chains from one sample in a study of blood T cell repertoires in COVID-19. Libraries were prepared by immunoSEQ multiplex PCR; TCRdb keeps only in-frame clonotypes and omits some of them. The data contain 25,000 to 30,000 clones, around 90% of them seen just once; the ten biggest clones take up 11%. The sequenced material came from peripheral blood. These receptors originate from a man in his sixties or seventies with acute or convalescent COVID-19. Each CDR3 is given with its conserved first and last residue. A D gene is named only where the DNA matches it firmly. For some rows the clone size is stated as once, few or many, or as a class when expanded; others skip it.

clone_size,d_call,j_call,v_call,cdr3_nt,cdr3_aa
-,TRBD2,TRBJ2-3,TRBV6-2/TRBV6-3,TGTGCCAGCAGTACCCCACGGACTAGCGGGAGTTCGGCAGATACGCAGTATTTT,CASSTPRTSGSSADTQYF
-,-,TRBJ2-7,TRBV3-1/TRBV3-2,TGTGCCAGCAGACGACAGGATAGCTCCTACGAGCAGTACTTC,CASRRQDSSYEQYF
-,TRBD2,TRBJ2-1,TRBV7-2,TGTGCCAGCAGCTTAAGGACCGCCGGTCGCGGGAGGGGTTACAATGAGCAGTTCTTC,CASSLRTAGRGRGYNEQFF
-,-,TRBJ2-7,TRBV28,TGTGCCAGCAGTTTGGGGGGTATCAACGAGCAGTACTTC,CASSLGGINEQYF
-,TRBD1,TRBJ2-2,TRBV19,TGTGCCAGTAGCACAGGGGTTACCGGGGAGCTGTTTTTT,CASSTGVTGELFF
few,-,TRBJ2-7,TRBV3-1/TRBV3-2,TGTGCCAGCAGCCGCCTGGGGGGTCTTGCCGACGAGCAGTACTTC,CASSRLGGLADEQYF
-,TRBD1,TRBJ2-7,TRBV5-6,TGTGCCAGCAGCTTCGAGGGGGCATCCTACGAGCAGTACTTC,CASSFEGASYEQYF
-,TRBD2,TRBJ2-1,TRBV4-2,TGTGCCAGCAGCCAAGGCGGGACTAGCGGGAGAAATGAGCAGTTCTTC,CASSQGGTSGRNEQFF
once,-,TRBJ2-3,TRBV19,TGTGCCAGTAGTATTGGCGGGATTATTACAGATACGCAGTATTTT,CASSIGGIITDTQYF
-,-,TRBJ1-1,TRBV9,TGTGCCAGCAGCGTAGTCAACGCAGGTGAAGCTTTCTTT,CASSVVNAGEAFF